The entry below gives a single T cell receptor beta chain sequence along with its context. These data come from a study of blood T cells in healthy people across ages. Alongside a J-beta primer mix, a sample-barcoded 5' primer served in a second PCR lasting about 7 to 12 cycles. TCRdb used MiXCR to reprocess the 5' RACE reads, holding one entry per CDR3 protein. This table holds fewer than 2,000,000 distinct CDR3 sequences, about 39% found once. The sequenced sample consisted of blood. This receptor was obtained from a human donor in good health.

In DNA form, the CDR3 reads TGCAGTGCTAGATCCGGGGGCTCAGAAGTAAGCGAGCAGTTCTTC. Amino acids: CSARSGGSEVSEQFF. The chain is built from TRBV20-1 and TRBJ2-1, with D tentatively TRBD1 or TRBD2 (6 bases each). V gave up 2 bases and J gave up 10 bases, with 21 bases separating them. Per germline, CDR1 DFQATT and CDR2 SNEGSKA (reference sequence). This CDR3 is built from 15 residues.